The 24 T cell receptor beta chains given below trace back to one sample, sequenced in a study of T-cell memory formation after mild COVID-19. One entry per CDR3 protein results from TCRdb running MiXCR on the 5' RACE reads. The sample includes hundreds of thousands of distinct CDR3 sequences, less than 25% of them seen just once. Specimen: PBMCs or a T cell subset sorted from them (not recorded which). The receptors shown here come from an adult woman who had mild COVID-19 (a few samples of this study predate the infection). Cell type and time point are not known.

This chain uses TRBV14 with TRBJ2-1; TRBD2 matches at 8 bases. V lost 5 bases and J lost 10; bases outside the gene matches: 16. CDR1 is SGHDN and CDR2 is FVKESK in the germline V gene. The CDR3 consists of 16 residues. The CDR3 is CASSYQRERLLEEQFF. DNA for the CDR3: TGTGCCAGCAGCTACCAGCGGGAGCGCCTGTTGGAGGAGCAGTTCTTC.

This clonotype was detected only a few times. The chain links TRBV7-2 to TRBJ1-1, with D unresolved. The CDR3 extends over 12 amino acids. Germline CDR1 reads SGHTA; CDR2 reads FQGNSA. V lost 7 bases to trimming and J lost 1 base, with 7 bases between them. The CDR3 spells CASNWGNTEAFF. Here the CDR3 DNA reads TGTGCCAGCAACTGGGGGAACACTGAAGCTTTCTTT.

The chain uses TRBV7-2 and TRBJ2-1; maybe TRBD2 (5 bases). The V gene's germline CDR1 is SGHTA and CDR2 FQGNSA. This CDR3 has 17 amino acids. V was pared by 4 bases and J by 5 bases, with 21 bases between. The DNA of the CDR3 is TGTGCCAGCAGCTCCGGGCCGGATATGGAGGCCGACAATGAGCAGTTCTTC. Amino acid sequence: CASSSGPDMEADNEQFF.

This rearrangement joins TRBV7-9 to TRBJ2-3; no clear D. The V and J ends lost 5 bases and 6 bases respectively, with 9 bases between them. The CDR3 length is 12 residues. Germline-derived CDR1 and CDR2 are SEHNR and FQNEAQ (reference sequence). CDR3 protein: CASSILEDTQYF. The CDR3 DNA reads TGTGCCAGCAGCATCCTTGAGGATACGCAGTATTTT.

The CDR3 is CSGGQSHFGEQYF. Here the CDR3 DNA reads TGCAGCGGTGGACAGTCCCATTTCGGCGAGCAGTACTTC. The gene calls are TRBV29-1 and TRBJ2-7, with D maybe TRBD1 (6 bases). Trimming left V 7 bases short and J 6 bases short, with 19 bases between. CDR1 and CDR2 from the germline V gene are SQVTM and ANQGSEA. This CDR3 is 13 amino acids long.

In its sample, this clonotype was seen many times. The rearrangement links TRBV12-3 or TRBV12-4 to TRBJ2-3; 8 positions agree with TRBD2. V was clipped by 1 base and J by 3 bases; unmatched bases: 6. The CDR3 extends over 16 amino acids. The CDR3 sequence: CASSLGTSRRTDTQYF. The DNA for the CDR3 is TGTGCCAGCAGTTTAGGGACTAGCAGGCGTACAGATACGCAGTATTTT.

Only a few counts were recorded for this clonotype. The J gene is TRBJ2-4, the V gene TRBV7-9; D tentatively reads TRBD1 or TRBD2 (5 bases each). Germline loops: CDR1 SEHNR, CDR2 FQNEAQ (reference sequence). Trimming left V 1 base short and J 8 bases short, with 12 bases between. The CDR3 runs to 14 residues. The CDR3: CASSLGPGTHIQYF. The CDR3 DNA is TGTGCCAGCAGCTTAGGGCCAGGGACGCACATTCAGTACTTC.

This rearrangement joins TRBV6-1 to TRBJ2-5; unclear D gene. CDR1 MNHNS and CDR2 SASEGT come from the germline V gene. V was trimmed by 1 base and J by 2 bases, leaving 8 bases between them. CDR3 length equals 14 residues. The CDR3 nucleotides are TGTGCCAGCAGTGAAGACCGGGCTCAAGAGACCCAGTACTTC. Translated, it gives CASSEDRAQETQYF.

The V gene is TRBV2, the J gene TRBJ1-3, with D possibly TRBD1 on 6 matching bases. V lost 7 bases to trimming and J lost 0 bases, with 16 bases between them. The CDR3 has 16 amino acids. CDR1 is SNHLY and CDR2 is FYNNEI in the germline V gene. The CDR3 spells CASTDTGQISGNTIYF. The CDR3, as DNA: TGTGCCAGCACCGACACAGGGCAGATCTCTGGAAACACCATATATTTT.

This clonotype was observed a few times. The chain has TRBV6-6 and TRBJ2-3; D is uncertain. Per germline, CDR1 MNHNY and CDR2 SVGAGI (reference sequence). The CDR3 is 12 amino acids. The V end was cut by 5 bases, the J end by 2 bases, with 5 bases between. The DNA for the CDR3 is TGTGCCAGCAGTACCCACACAGATACGCAGTATTTT. Encoded protein: CASSTHTDTQYF.

The rearrangement uses TRBV25-1 and TRBJ1-2, with D hard to call. CDR3 length: 13 amino acids. CDR1 is MGHDK, CDR2 SYGVNS, per germline. V gave up 1 base and J gave up 1 base, with 4 bases separating them. The CDR3 spells CASSESYNYGYTF. The CDR3 nucleotides read TGTGCCAGCAGTGAATCTTATAACTATGGCTACACCTTC.

This chain uses TRBV7-9 with TRBJ2-2; no firm D call. There are 16 residues in the CDR3. The germline V gene encodes CDR1 SEHNR and CDR2 FQNEAQ (reference sequence). V was trimmed by 2 bases and J by 6 bases, leaving 16 bases between them. The CDR3 reads CASSLRRDPSSGELFF. The DNA for the CDR3 is TGTGCCAGCAGCTTACGTAGAGACCCATCATCCGGGGAGCTGTTTTTT.

In this sample, this clonotype turned up a few times. The chain joins TRBV5-1 to TRBJ2-1, with D perhaps TRBD1 (7 bases). The CDR3 is 14 amino acids. Germline-derived CDR1 and CDR2 are SGHRS and YFSETQ. Trimming took 5 bases from V and 7 from J, leaving 16 bases between them. The CDR3 loop is CASSEDRRVNEQFF. The CDR3 nucleotides are TGCGCCAGCAGTGAGGACAGGAGGGTAAATGAGCAGTTCTTC.

This clonotype was recorded many times. The rearrangement joins TRBV29-1 to TRBJ2-4; D not resolved. The CDR3 extends over 15 amino acids. The ends were cut back, 4 bases at V and 6 bases at J, with 19 bases in the middle. CDR1 SQVTM and CDR2 ANQGSEA come from the germline V gene. The CDR3 nucleotides read TGCAGCGTTGGGGCCGCCACTATCTTGGGAAACATTCAGTACTTC. The encoded protein is CSVGAATILGNIQYF. The full variable domain, in which reference TRBV29-1 and TRBJ2-4 provide the parts outside the CDR3, is SAVISQKPSRDICQRGTSLTIQCQVDSQVTMMFWYRQQPGQSLTLIATANQGSEATYESGFVIDKFPISRPNLTFSTLTVSNMSPEDSSIYLCSVGAATILGNIQYFGAGTRLSVL.

The chain employs TRBV11-2 and TRBJ2-5, with 10 bases fitting TRBD2. CDR3 length equals 16 residues. The V gene end was trimmed by 6 bases and the J gene end by 1 base; junction bases not matched to a gene: 8. Germline values: CDR1 SGHAT, CDR2 FQNNGV. CDR3 in DNA: TGTGCCAGCAGATTTATCGGACTAGCGGTCCAAGAGACCCAGTACTTC. This sequence encodes CASRFIGLAVQETQYF.

The V gene is TRBV18, the J gene TRBJ1-1, with a weak D call TRBD1 (5 bases). The CDR3 is 15 residues long. The V and J ends lost 0 bases and 6 bases respectively, with 14 bases between them. The V gene's germline CDR1 is KGHSH and CDR2 LQKENI. In nucleotides, the CDR3 is TGTGCCAGCTCACCACCTGGGGCTCTGGGGCCTGAAGCTTTCTTT. It encodes CASSPPGALGPEAFF.

This clonotype has just one count. V gene TRBV7-3 combines with J gene TRBJ1-2; D gene uncertain. Germline loops: CDR1 SGHTA, CDR2 FQGTGA. The CDR3 is made up of 15 amino acids. Trimming pared 0 bases from V and 5 bases from J, leaving 13 bases between. This CDR3 is CASSLTSGSQYGYTF. The CDR3 coding sequence is TGTGCCAGCAGCTTAACGTCCGGGTCCCAGTATGGCTACACCTTC.

V usage is TRBV20-1 and J usage is TRBJ2-7; perhaps TRBD2 as D (6 bases). V lost 6 bases and J 6 bases, leaving 15 bases between the germline ends. Germline V gene sequence: CDR1 DFQATT, CDR2 SNEGSKA (reference sequence). The CDR3 contains 12 residues. CDR3 residues: CSASREFGEQYF. The CDR3 DNA reads TGCAGTGCCAGTCGGGAGTTTGGCGAGCAGTACTTC.

V usage is TRBV5-1 and J usage is TRBJ2-1; D is perhaps TRBD2 (8 bases). From germline, CDR1 is SGHRS and CDR2 YFSETQ. With 3 bases removed from V and 4 bases from J, the gap between germline ends came to 17 bases. The CDR3 loop spans 16 amino acids. The DNA for the CDR3 is TGCGCCAGCAGCTCCCGGGGGGGGACAGATTACAATGAGCAGTTCTTC. It encodes CASSSRGGTDYNEQFF.

The chain couples TRBV6-2 or TRBV6-3 to TRBJ2-4; 7 nucleotides line up with TRBD1. With V trimmed by 4 bases and J by 1 base, 13 bases remained unmatched. This CDR3 has 18 residues. The germline gives CDR1 MNHEY, CDR2 SVGEGT. CDR3 in DNA: TGTGCCAGCAGTTCCTACAGAGGAGGACAGGATGCCAAAAACATTCAGTACTTC. It is translated as CASSSYRGGQDAKNIQYF.

The chain carries TRBV4-3 and TRBJ2-3; 12 bases are shared with TRBD2. This CDR3 has 21 residues. Germline-derived CDR1 and CDR2 are LGHNA and YSLEER. V lost 2 bases to trimming and J lost 2 bases; unmatched junction nucleotides: 17. The CDR3 reads CASSQLRMGLAGEGVTDTQYF. The CDR3 nucleotides are TGCGCCAGCAGCCAACTGCGCATGGGACTAGCGGGCGAGGGGGTCACAGATACGCAGTATTTT.

The V and J genes are TRBV29-1 and TRBJ1-1, with a weak D call TRBD1 (5 bases). CDR3 size: 14 residues. Germline V lookup: CDR1 SQVTM, CDR2 ANQGSEA. Trimming shortened V by 1 base and J by 1 base, and 10 bases separated the two germline ends. This CDR3 reads CSVEVRGTNTEAFF. DNA for the CDR3: TGCAGCGTTGAAGTGAGGGGCACGAACACTGAAGCTTTCTTT.

The rearrangement joins TRBV6-6 to TRBJ2-2, with TRBD2 identical over 11 bases. Germline-derived CDR1 and CDR2 are MNHNY and SVGAGI (reference sequence). Germline trimming cut 8 bases from V and 1 base from J; bases unmatched to any gene: 6. The CDR3 consists of 16 residues. The CDR3, as DNA: TGTGCCAGCCGACCGGGACTAGCGGTGAACACCGGGGAGCTGTTTTTT. This translates into CASRPGLAVNTGELFF.

The sample holds a few counts of this clonotype. The chain joins TRBV4-2 to TRBJ1-1; D not resolved. The V gene lost 4 bases and the J gene lost 1 base, with 16 bases spanning the gap. CDR1 and CDR2 (germline): LGHNA, YNFKEQ. The CDR3 runs to 16 residues. The CDR3 nucleotides read TGTGCCAGCAGCCCATCGACACTAGGAGGGAACACTGAAGCTTTCTTT. It encodes CASSPSTLGGNTEAFF.